In this sample, the clone carrying this T cell receptor (beta chain) turned up a few times. The antigen remains undetermined. This sample stems from a study of beta chain features in type 1 diabetes. General study points: These data did not resolve whether HLA type affects TCRB rearrangement.

Reverse transcribing all isolated RNA meant expressed TCRB transcripts were sequenced. The assay was immunoSEQ multiplex PCR, and TCRdb's table has in-frame clones only and misses some. In the table there are 200,000 to 250,000 clones, over 8.5% of which are singletons. Germline assignment: CDR1 MNHGY and CDR2 SAAAGT. V gave up 5 bases and J gave up 12 bases; unmatched junction bases: 21. This CDR3 contains 17 residues. The chain combines TRBV6-8 with TRBJ2-5; 10 bases fit TRBD2. The receptor was isolated from a woman in her late teens or twenties in good health. Sequenced sample: naive CD4+ T cells from blood. The CDR3 loop is CASSLFFTTSGIPPEYF. In DNA, the CDR3 is TGTGCCAGCAGTCTATTTTTTACTACTAGCGGGATCCCACCGGAGTACTTC.